This is a list of T cell receptor beta chains from one sample in a study of quantifying T cell responses using KT2 cells. TCRdb re-called the UMI-ligation and nested PCR reads with MiXCR, one entry per CDR3 protein. This sample has roughly 50,000 distinct CDR3 sequences, with approximately 13% found just once. The specimen was PBMCs spiked with cells of the T cell clone KT2. The source of these receptors is a human donor. Both conserved end residues are part of each CDR3. Each record gives: D gene, J gene, V gene, clone size, CDR3 DNA, CDR3 protein. The D gene is left open where the match is weak. Expanded clones are given a class, and other clones once, few, many or no size at all.

-	TRBJ2-6	TRBV18	-	TGTGCCAGCTCACCACTTGGGACCCGCTCTGGGGCCAACGTCCTGACTTTC	CASSPLGTRSGANVLTF
TRBD1	TRBJ1-5	TRBV20-1	many	TGCAGTGCTAGGGCAGGGGGCGCAGAGAATCAGCCCCAGCATTTT	CSARAGGAENQPQHF
-	TRBJ1-2	TRBV18	many	TGTGCCAGCTCACCCGACAGGTCTAGCTATGGCTACACCTTC	CASSPDRSSYGYTF
-	TRBJ1-1	TRBV5-1	many	TGCGCCAGCAGCCAAGGACAGCCAAACACTGAAGCTTTCTTT	CASSQGQPNTEAFF
-	TRBJ2-2	TRBV24-1	-	TGTGCCACCAGTCCGGGCCTGAACACCGGGGAGCTGTTTTTT	CATSPGLNTGELFF
TRBD1	TRBJ2-7	TRBV20-1	-	TGCAGTGGGAGGTACAGGGGAAACTCCTACGAGCAGTACTTC	CSGRYRGNSYEQYF
-	TRBJ1-2	TRBV2	-	TGTGCCAGCATGGGAGGGGATTCTAACTATGGCTACACCTTC	CASMGGDSNYGYTF
-	TRBJ1-5	TRBV2	few	TGTGCCAGCAACGGGGAACACCAGCCCCAGCATTTT	CASNGEHQPQHF
-	TRBJ2-1	TRBV7-2	many	TGTGCCAGCAGCTTTTACCCCCCGGGTCAGAATGAGCAGTTCTTC	CASSFYPPGQNEQFF
-	TRBJ2-1	TRBV29-1	many	TGCAGCGTTGGACAGGACTACAATGAGCAGTTCTTC	CSVGQDYNEQFF
-	TRBJ1-2	TRBV6-5	few	TGTGCCAGCGTTAAGGGGGGAGACTCTAACTATGGCTACACCTTC	CASVKGGDSNYGYTF
-	TRBJ2-7	TRBV24-1	many	TGTGCCACCACCAAAAGATACTCCGGGACGGAAACCTACGAGCAGTACTTC	CATTKRYSGTETYEQYF
-	TRBJ2-5	TRBV4-2	-	TGTGCCAGCAGCCCTAGCTCGTCGGGAATCCAAGAGACCCAGTACTTC	CASSPSSSGIQETQYF